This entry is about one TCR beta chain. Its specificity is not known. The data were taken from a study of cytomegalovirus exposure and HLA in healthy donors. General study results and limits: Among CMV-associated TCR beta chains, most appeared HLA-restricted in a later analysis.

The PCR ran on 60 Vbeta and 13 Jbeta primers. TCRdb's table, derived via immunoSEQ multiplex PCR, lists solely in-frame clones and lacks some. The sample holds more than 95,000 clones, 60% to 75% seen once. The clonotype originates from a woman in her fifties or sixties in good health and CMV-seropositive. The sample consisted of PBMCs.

CDR3 protein: CASSLGTSRATDTQYF. CDR3 DNA sequence: TGTGCCAGCAGCCTCGGGACTAGCAGGGCCACAGATACGCAGTATTTT. The chain combines TRBV5-4 with TRBJ2-3, with 9 bases that match TRBD2. Germline CDR1 reads SGHNT; CDR2 reads YYREEE (reference sequence). The length of the CDR3 is 16 residues. After removal of 4 bases from V and 2 bases from J, the junction contained 8 bases not matched to a gene.